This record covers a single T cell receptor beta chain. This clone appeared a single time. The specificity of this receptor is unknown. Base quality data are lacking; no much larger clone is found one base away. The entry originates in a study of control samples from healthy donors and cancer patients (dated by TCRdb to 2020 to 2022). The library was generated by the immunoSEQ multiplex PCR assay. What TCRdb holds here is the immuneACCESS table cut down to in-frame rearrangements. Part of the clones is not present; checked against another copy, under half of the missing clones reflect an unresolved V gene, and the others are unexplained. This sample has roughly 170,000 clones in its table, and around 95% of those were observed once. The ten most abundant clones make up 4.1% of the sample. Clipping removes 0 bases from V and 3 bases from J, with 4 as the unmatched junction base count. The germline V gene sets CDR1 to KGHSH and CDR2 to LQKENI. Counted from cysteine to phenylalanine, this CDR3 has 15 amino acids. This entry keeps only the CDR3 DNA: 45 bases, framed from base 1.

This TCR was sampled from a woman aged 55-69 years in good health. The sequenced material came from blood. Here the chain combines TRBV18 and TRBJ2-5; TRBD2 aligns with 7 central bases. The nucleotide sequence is TGTGCCAGCTCACCACCATTCGCGGGGGAAGAGACCCAGTACTTC. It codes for CASSPPFAGEETQYF.